These 3 T cell receptor beta chains originate from one sample sequenced in a study of cytomegalovirus exposure and HLA in healthy donors. The data were produced by immunoSEQ multiplex PCR, yet TCRdb's version contains in-frame clones alone and is incomplete. The repertoire holds under 85,000 clones, with about 92% as singletons. Specimen: PBMCs. The receptors here all came from a man in his late teens or twenties in good health and CMV-seropositive.

V and J are TRBV7-2 and TRBJ2-4; no definite D call. The CDR3 length is 16 residues. The germline CDR1 and CDR2 sequences are SGHTA and FQGNSA. The V end was cut by 1 base, the J end by 0 bases, with 10 bases between. The CDR3 region is CASSLVASAAKNIQYF. The CDR3 coding sequence is TGTGCCAGCAGCTTAGTGGCGAGCGCAGCCAAAAACATTCAGTACTTC.

V and J are TRBV9 and TRBJ2-5; TRBD2 matches at 7 bases. V dropped 3 bases and J dropped 1; count of bases not matched to a gene: 0. The germline V gene encodes CDR1 SGDLS and CDR2 YYNGEE. CDR3 length: 13 residues. The CDR3 DNA is TGTGCCAGCAGCGGACTAGCCCAAGAGACCCAGTACTTC. Its protein product is CASSGLAQETQYF. The variable domain in full, completed from reference TRBV9 and TRBJ2-5, reads DSGVTQTPKHLITATGQRVTLRCSPRSGDLSVYWYQQSLDQGLQFLIQYYNGEERAKGNILERFSAQQFPDLHSELNLSSLELGDSALYFCASSGLAQETQYFGPGTRLLVL.

J is TRBJ2-7 and V is TRBV7-9; 7 positions match TRBD2. Losses at the gene ends were 2 bases for V and 4 bases for J; bases not matched to a gene: 5. The CDR3 runs 14 residues. Germline CDR1 reads SEHNR; CDR2 reads FQNEAQ (reference sequence). The CDR3: CASSLSGGGYEQYF. In DNA form, the CDR3 reads TGTGCCAGCAGCTTAAGTGGGGGGGGTTACGAGCAGTACTTC.